This T cell receptor (beta chain) emerged from a study of CD8 T cells in ankylosing spondylitis. TCRdb called the 5' RACE reads again in MiXCR, with one record for every CDR3 protein. The sample comprises some 30,000 distinct CDR3 sequences, roughly 7.2% of which are singletons, and under 12% rests with the top ten. The CDR3 length is 16 residues. Germline CDR1 is ENHRY and CDR2 is SYGVKD. V shed 3 bases and J 4 bases; nucleotides not matched to a gene: 7. The chain is built from TRBV10-3 and TRBJ2-2; 8 nucleotides align to TRBD1. Sequencing was done on a sample of blood, either unsorted or a sorted T cell fraction (not recorded which). This sequence originates from a male donor with ankylosing spondylitis or in good health (not recorded which). The CDR3 coding sequence is TGTGCCATCAGTGAATCGGGACAGGTAACCACCGGGGAGCTGTTTTTT. It translates to CAISESGQVTTGELFF.